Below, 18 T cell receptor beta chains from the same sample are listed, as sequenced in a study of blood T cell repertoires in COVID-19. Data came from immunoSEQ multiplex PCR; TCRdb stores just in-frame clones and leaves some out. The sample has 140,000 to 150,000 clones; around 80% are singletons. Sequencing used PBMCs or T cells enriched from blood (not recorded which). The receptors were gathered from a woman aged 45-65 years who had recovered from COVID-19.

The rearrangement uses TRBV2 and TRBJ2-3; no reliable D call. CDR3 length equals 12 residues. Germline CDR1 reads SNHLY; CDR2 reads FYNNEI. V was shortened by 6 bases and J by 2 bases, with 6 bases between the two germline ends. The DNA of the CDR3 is TGTGCCAGCAGGAGCAACACAGATACGCAGTATTTT. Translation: CASRSNTDTQYF.

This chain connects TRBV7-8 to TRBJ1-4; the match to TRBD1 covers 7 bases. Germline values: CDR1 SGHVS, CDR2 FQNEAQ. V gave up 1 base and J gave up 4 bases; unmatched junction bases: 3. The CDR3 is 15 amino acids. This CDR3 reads CASSLGGTVNEKLFF. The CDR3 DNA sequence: TGTGCCAGCAGCTTAGGGGGGACAGTTAATGAAAAACTGTTTTTT.

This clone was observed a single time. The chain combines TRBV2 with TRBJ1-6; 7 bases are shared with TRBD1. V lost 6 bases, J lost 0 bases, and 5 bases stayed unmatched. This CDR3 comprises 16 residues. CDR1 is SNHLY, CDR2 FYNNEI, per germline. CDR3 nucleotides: TGTGCCAGCAGGGGACAGTCGAGCTCCTATAATTCACCCCTCCACTTT. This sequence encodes CASRGQSSSYNSPLHF.

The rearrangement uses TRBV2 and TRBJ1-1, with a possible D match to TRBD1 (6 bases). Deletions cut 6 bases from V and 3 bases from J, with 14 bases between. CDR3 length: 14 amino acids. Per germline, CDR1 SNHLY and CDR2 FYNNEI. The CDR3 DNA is TGTGCCAGCAGCCGCGAGGGGGAGTACACTGAAGCTTTCTTT. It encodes CASSREGEYTEAFF.

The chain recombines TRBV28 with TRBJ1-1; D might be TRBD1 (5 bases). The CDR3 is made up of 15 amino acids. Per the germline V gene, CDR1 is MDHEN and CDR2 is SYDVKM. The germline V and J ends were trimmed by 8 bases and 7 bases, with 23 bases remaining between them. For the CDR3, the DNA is TGTGCCAGCGGACTAGTAGGGGTTGGATCGAGTGAAGCTTTCTTT. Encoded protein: CASGLVGVGSSEAFF.

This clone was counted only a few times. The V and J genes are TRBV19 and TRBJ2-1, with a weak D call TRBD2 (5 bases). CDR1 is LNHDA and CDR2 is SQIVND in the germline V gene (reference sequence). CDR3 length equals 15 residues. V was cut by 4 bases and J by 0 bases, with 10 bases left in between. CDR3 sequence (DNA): TGTGCCAGTAGTAAGGAAGCGGACTCCTACAATGAGCAGTTCTTC. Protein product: CASSKEADSYNEQFF.

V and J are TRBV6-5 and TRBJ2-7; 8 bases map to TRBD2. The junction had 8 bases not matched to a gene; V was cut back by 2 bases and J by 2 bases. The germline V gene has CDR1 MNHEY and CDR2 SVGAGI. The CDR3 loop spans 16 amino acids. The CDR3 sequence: CASSYTLAGRAYEQYF. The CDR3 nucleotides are TGTGCCAGCAGTTACACCTTAGCGGGGAGAGCCTACGAGCAGTACTTC.

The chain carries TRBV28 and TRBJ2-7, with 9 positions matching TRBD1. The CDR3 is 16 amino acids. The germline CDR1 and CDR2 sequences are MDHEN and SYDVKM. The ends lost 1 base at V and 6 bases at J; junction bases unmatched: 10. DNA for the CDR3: TGTGCCAGCAGTTTATTGCCAGGGACAGGGTCTTTCGAGCAGTACTTC. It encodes CASSLLPGTGSFEQYF.

The CDR3 DNA is TGTGCCAGCAGTCCCGACAGGGAGGACGAGCAGTACTTC. Encoded protein: CASSPDREDEQYF. The rearrangement links TRBV6-6 to TRBJ2-7; weak D call: TRBD1 (7 bases). Looked up from germline, CDR1 is MNHNY and CDR2 is SVGAGI (reference sequence). With 5 bases removed from V and 5 bases from J, the gap between germline ends came to 13 bases. CDR3 length: 13 amino acids.

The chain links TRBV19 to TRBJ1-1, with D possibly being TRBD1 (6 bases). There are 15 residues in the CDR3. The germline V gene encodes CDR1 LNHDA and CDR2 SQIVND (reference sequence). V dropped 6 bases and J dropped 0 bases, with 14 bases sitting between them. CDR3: CASRTSDSLNTEAFF. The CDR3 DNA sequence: TGTGCCAGTAGAACCTCGGACAGTTTGAACACTGAAGCTTTCTTT.

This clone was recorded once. The CDR3 DNA follows: TGTGCCAGCAGTTACTCGGACAGGGAAAAGGGCTACACCTTC. Amino acids: CASSYSDREKGYTF. This chain uses TRBV6-6 with TRBJ1-2, with TRBD1 identical over 8 bases. Germline V gene sequence: CDR1 MNHNY, CDR2 SVGAGI (reference sequence). After removal of 0 bases from V and 8 bases from J, the junction contained 5 bases not matched to a gene. CDR3 size: 14 residues.

The CDR3 bases are TGTGCCAGCAGCCAGAATCAGCCCCAGCATTTT. This gives the protein CASSQNQPQHF. The J gene is TRBJ1-5, the V gene TRBV6-5; D is unclear. This CDR3 contains 11 residues. Trimming removed 6 bases from V and 4 bases from J, with 4 bases in between. Germline CDR1 is MNHEY and CDR2 is SVGAGI.

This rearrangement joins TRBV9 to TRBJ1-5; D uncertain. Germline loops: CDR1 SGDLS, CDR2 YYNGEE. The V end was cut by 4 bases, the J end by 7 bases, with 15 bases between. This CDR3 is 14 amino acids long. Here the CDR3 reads CASSPRVPRQPQHF. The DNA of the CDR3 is TGTGCCAGCAGCCCCCGGGTCCCTAGGCAGCCCCAGCATTTT.

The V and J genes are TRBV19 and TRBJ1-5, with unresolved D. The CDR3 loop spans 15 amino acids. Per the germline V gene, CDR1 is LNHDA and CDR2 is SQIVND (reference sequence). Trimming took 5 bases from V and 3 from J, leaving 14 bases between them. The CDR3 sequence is CASSQRGVVNQPQHF. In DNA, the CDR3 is TGTGCCAGTAGTCAACGCGGGGTCGTCAATCAGCCCCAGCATTTT.

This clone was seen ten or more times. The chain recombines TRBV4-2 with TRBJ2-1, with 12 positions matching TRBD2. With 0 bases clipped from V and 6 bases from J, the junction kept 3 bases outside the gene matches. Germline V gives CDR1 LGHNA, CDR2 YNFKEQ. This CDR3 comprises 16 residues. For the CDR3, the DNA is TGTGCCAGCAGCCAAGATCCTAGCGGGGGGGCCAATGAGCAGTTCTTC. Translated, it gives CASSQDPSGGANEQFF.

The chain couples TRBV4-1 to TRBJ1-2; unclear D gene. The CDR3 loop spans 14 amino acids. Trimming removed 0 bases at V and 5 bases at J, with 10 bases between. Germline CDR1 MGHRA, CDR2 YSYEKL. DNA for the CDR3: TGCGCCAGCAGCCAAGAAGGTTCCGGGTATGGCTACACCTTC. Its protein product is CASSQEGSGYGYTF.

The CDR3 DNA sequence: TGTGCCAGTAGTCTCCCCCTACGGGATACCGGGGAGCTGTTTTTT. Encoded protein: CASSLPLRDTGELFF. The rearrangement links TRBV19 to TRBJ2-2, with D perhaps TRBD2 (5 bases). This CDR3 contains 15 residues. In germline, CDR1 is LNHDA, CDR2 SQIVND (reference sequence). With 5 bases removed from V and 5 bases from J, the gap between germline ends came to 15 bases.

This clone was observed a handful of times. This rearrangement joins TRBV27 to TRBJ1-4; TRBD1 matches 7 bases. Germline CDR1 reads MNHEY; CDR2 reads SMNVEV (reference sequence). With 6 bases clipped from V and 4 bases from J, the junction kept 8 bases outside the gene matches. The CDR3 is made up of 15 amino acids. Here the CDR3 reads CASRSWRDSNEKLFF. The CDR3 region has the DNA TGTGCCAGCAGGTCTTGGAGGGACAGTAATGAAAAACTGTTTTTT.